This passage covers 5 T cell receptor beta chains from one sample sequenced in a study of T cell responses to AZD1222 COVID-19 vaccine. Libraries were prepared by immunoSEQ multiplex PCR; TCRdb keeps only in-frame clonotypes and omits some of them. The data contain 75,000 to 100,000 clones, under 90% of them singletons. The sample in question was peripheral blood, obtained on day 0 of AZD1222 vaccination. All receptors come from an adult in good health.

A word on this clone: The junction departs from the called germline gene at one end, perhaps through a read error. The V gene is TRBV3-1 (or the pseudogene TRBV3-2), the J gene TRBJ1-3; D is possibly TRBD1 (5 bases). The length of the CDR3 is 13 residues. Germline CDR1 LGHDT, CDR2 YNNKEL (reference sequence). CDR3 sequence (DNA): TGTGCCAGCAGTCAAGGGGAAGGAAACACCATATATTTT. As protein: CASSQGEGNTIYF.

Notes on this clone: A junction boundary mismatches the germline segment, possibly from a read error. The chain recombines TRBV3-1 (or the pseudogene TRBV3-2) with TRBJ1-3; D is unresolved. The CDR3 totals 17 residues. CDR1 is LGHDT and CDR2 is YNNKEL in the germline V gene (reference sequence). CDR3 nucleotide sequence: TGTGCCAGCAGCCAAGTTGGTCACCCCGGTGCTGGAGACACCATATATTTT. Its protein product is CASSQVGHPGAGDTIYF.

The chain combines TRBV4-3 with TRBJ2-3, with TRBD1 identical over 7 bases. Trimming took 3 bases from V and 6 from J; bases not matched to a gene: 12. The V gene's germline CDR1 is LGHNA and CDR2 YSLEER. This CDR3 has 16 residues. The CDR3 bases are TGCGCCAGCAGCCAGATACAGGGGAACTCTCGTGATACGCAGTATTTT. It is translated as CASSQIQGNSRDTQYF.

V usage is TRBV18 and J usage is TRBJ1-2; D uncertain. Germline CDR1 KGHSH, CDR2 LQKENI. With 4 bases removed from V and 7 bases from J, the gap between germline ends came to 19 bases. This CDR3 contains 15 residues. The CDR3 region is CASSRGLPDLGGYTF. The CDR3 DNA follows: TGTGCCAGCTCACGTGGATTGCCAGACCTGGGTGGCTACACCTTC.

The CDR3 loop is CASSQGYNEQFF. CDR3 in DNA: TGTGCCAGCAGCCAAGGGTACAATGAGCAGTTCTTC. The rearrangement links TRBV14 to TRBJ2-1; no clear D gene. CDR3 length equals 12 residues. Trimming shortened V by 1 base and J by 4 bases, and 2 bases separated the two germline ends. Germline CDR1 SGHDN, CDR2 FVKESK.